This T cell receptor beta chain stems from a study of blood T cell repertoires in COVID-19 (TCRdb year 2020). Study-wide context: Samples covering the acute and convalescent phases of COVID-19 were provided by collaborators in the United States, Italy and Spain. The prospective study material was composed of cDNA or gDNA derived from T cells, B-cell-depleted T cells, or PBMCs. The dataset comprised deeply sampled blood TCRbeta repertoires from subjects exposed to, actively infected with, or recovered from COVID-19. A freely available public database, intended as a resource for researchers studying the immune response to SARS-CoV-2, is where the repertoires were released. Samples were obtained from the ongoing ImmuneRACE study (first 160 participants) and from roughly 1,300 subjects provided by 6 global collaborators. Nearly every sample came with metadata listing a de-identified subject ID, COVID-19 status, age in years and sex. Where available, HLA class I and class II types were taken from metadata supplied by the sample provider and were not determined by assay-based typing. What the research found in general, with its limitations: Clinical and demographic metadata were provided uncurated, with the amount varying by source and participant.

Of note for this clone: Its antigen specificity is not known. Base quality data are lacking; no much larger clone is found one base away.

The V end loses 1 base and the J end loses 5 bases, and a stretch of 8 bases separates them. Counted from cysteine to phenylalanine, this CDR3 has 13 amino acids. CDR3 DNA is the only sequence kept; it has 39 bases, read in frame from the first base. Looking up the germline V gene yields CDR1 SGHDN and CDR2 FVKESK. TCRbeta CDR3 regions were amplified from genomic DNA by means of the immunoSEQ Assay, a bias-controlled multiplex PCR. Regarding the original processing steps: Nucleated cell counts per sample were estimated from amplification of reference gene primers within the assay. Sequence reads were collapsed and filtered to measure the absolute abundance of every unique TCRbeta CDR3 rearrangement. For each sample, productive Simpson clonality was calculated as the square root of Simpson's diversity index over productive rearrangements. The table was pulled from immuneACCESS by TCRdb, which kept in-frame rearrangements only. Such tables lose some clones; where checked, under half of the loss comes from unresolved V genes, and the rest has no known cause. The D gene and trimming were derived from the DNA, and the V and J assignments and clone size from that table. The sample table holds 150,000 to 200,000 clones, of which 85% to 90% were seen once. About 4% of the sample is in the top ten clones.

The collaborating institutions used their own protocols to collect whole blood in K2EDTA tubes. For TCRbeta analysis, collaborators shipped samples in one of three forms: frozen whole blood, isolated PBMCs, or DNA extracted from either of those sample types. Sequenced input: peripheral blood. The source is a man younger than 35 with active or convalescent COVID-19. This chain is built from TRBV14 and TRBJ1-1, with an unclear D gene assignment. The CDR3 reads CASSQVLLTEAFF. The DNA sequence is TGTGCCAGCAGCCAAGTTCTGTTAACTGAAGCTTTCTTT.